The rows below give T cell receptor beta chains drawn from one sample of a study of long-term antiretroviral therapy in people with HIV. Some clones are missing from TCRdb's copy, which holds only in-frame ones; the method was immunoSEQ multiplex PCR. The data show 25,000 to 35,000 clones, with 85% to 95% seen just once and more than 3% held by the top ten. The material sequenced was unsorted PBMCs, taken 5.3 years after starting antiretroviral therapy. All receptors derive from a man aged 50 to 60 with HIV. Both conserved end residues are part of each CDR3. The D gene is left open where the match is weak. Clone size is given for some rows only: seen once, a few or many times, or a class if the clone is expanded.

V gene,clone size,CDR3 length,D gene,J gene,CDR3 DNA,CDR3 protein
TRBV11-2,-,17,-,TRBJ2-2,TGTGCCAGCAGCGCACTCCCCCCCCCAGCGCCCACCGGGGAGCTGTTTTTT,CASSALPPPAPTGELFF
TRBV7-8,-,19,-,TRBJ1-2,TGTGCCAGCAGCTTAGCCCCTTATAGAGGGGAGTTCATCGGCGTTGGCTACACCTTC,CASSLAPYRGEFIGVGYTF
TRBV6-1,-,15,-,TRBJ1-5,TGTGCCAGCAGCTCAAGTCGGGGGTACAATCAGCCCCAGCATTTT,CASSSSRGYNQPQHF
TRBV27,-,17,TRBD1,TRBJ2-7,TGTGCCAGCAGTTTATCGACAGGGAATCCCGCTACCTACGAGCAGTACTTC,CASSLSTGNPATYEQYF
TRBV7-2,-,16,-,TRBJ1-4,TGTGCCAGCAGCCCGCGGGACCCGCGAACTAATGAAAAACTGTTTTTT,CASSPRDPRTNEKLFF
TRBV30,once,18,TRBD2,TRBJ2-2,TGTGCCTGGATGGATGGGGCTCTAGCGGGGGGAAAAATCGGGGAGCTGTTTTTT,CAWMDGALAGGKIGELFF
TRBV2,-,14,-,TRBJ1-2,TGTGCCAGCAGTACCGGGACACTGGTGGTGGGCTACACCTTC,CASSTGTLVVGYTF
TRBV5-1,-,14,-,TRBJ2-1,TGCGCCAGCAGCTTGGACAGGGCGAACAATGAGCAGTTCTTC,CASSLDRANNEQFF
TRBV7-2,-,18,-,TRBJ2-6,TGTGCCAGCAGCTTAGTCCAGGGATCGTTTTCTGGGGCCAACGTCCTGACTTTC,CASSLVQGSFSGANVLTF
TRBV5-1,-,13,-,TRBJ1-1,TGCGCCAGCAGCTTAACAGGGAACACTGAAGCTTTCTTT,CASSLTGNTEAFF
TRBV28,-,15,TRBD1,TRBJ2-7,TGTGCCAGCGGAAGCCGGGACAGTAGCTCCTACGAGCAGTACTTC,CASGSRDSSSYEQYF
TRBV20-1,-,11,-,TRBJ2-1,TGCAGTGCCTATCCGGGGACTGAGCAGTTCTTC,CSAYPGTEQFF
TRBV5-1,-,14,-,TRBJ2-2,TGCGCCAGCAGCGAGACAGCTTTCACCGGGGAGCTGTTTTTT,CASSETAFTGELFF
TRBV10-3,few,15,-,TRBJ2-2,TGTGCCAGCAGTGAATGGGGGAGTACCACCGGGGAGCTGTTTTTT,CASSEWGSTTGELFF
TRBV27,-,13,-,TRBJ1-5,TGTGCCAGCAATAATGATAGCAATCAGCCCCAGCATTTT,CASNNDSNQPQHF
TRBV6-1,-,15,TRBD1,TRBJ2-2,TGTGCCAGCAGGAACCAGGGGGCTGTGTTCGGGGAGCTGTTTTTT,CASRNQGAVFGELFF
TRBV6-5,-,14,-,TRBJ1-1,TGTGCCAGCAGCCAACCAAGGGTTGAGGCTGAAGCTTTCTTT,CASSQPRVEAEAFF
TRBV7-6,-,17,-,TRBJ2-2,TGTGCCAGCAGCTTTTCGGACCGGGATACGAACACCGGGGAGCTGTTTTTT,CASSFSDRDTNTGELFF
TRBV6-1,-,16,-,TRBJ1-5,TGTGCCAGCAGTGAATTAGGGCCTTATAGCAATCAGCCCCAGCATTTT,CASSELGPYSNQPQHF
TRBV9,-,15,-,TRBJ2-7,TGTGCCAGCAGCGTAGGATTCGGACAAGACTACGAGCAGTACTTC,CASSVGFGQDYEQYF
TRBV5-8,-,14,-,TRBJ1-6,TGTGCCAGCAGCGGAGGGAACCTGAATTCACCCCTCCACTTT,CASSGGNLNSPLHF
TRBV6-1,-,12,-,TRBJ2-7,TGTGCCAGCAGCCGGGAAACCTACGAGCAGTACTTC,CASSRETYEQYF
TRBV5-6,-,13,-,TRBJ2-3,TGTGCCAGCAGCCCAGGTGGCACAGATACGCAGTATTTT,CASSPGGTDTQYF
TRBV6-1,-,15,-,TRBJ1-1,TGTGCCAGCAGTGAAATCGAGGGGGAGGGCACTGAAGCTTTCTTT,CASSEIEGEGTEAFF
TRBV6-1,-,15,-,TRBJ2-3,TGTGCCAGCAGTGAACGTAGCTCCGGGGCAGATACGCAGTATTTT,CASSERSSGADTQYF
TRBV9,-,15,-,TRBJ2-1,TGTGCCAGCAGCGTATGGGCGAGGGGCTACAATGAGCAGTTCTTC,CASSVWARGYNEQFF
TRBV5-4,-,14,TRBD1,TRBJ1-4,TGTGCCAGCAGCGATGACAGGGGAGGGGAAAAACTGTTTTTT,CASSDDRGGEKLFF
TRBV7-9,-,18,TRBD1,TRBJ1-3,TGTGCCAGCAGCCCACCAGGGACAGCTCGGCGCTCTGGAAACACCATATATTTT,CASSPPGTARRSGNTIYF
TRBV7-9,-,17,-,TRBJ1-5,TGTGCCAGCAGCTTAGAGGAAGTTGGGGATAGCAATCAGCCCCAGCATTTT,CASSLEEVGDSNQPQHF
TRBV5-6,-,15,-,TRBJ1-5,TGTGCCAGCAGGTCTGGGGGGAGGGAGGATCAGCCCCAGCATTTT,CASRSGGREDQPQHF
TRBV4-2,once,15,TRBD2,TRBJ2-7,TGTGCCAGCAGCCAAGATAGCACTAGCGCCTACGAGCAGTACTTC,CASSQDSTSAYEQYF
TRBV7-2,-,14,-,TRBJ1-2,TGTGCCAGCAGCTTAGAGGTGGGGGGCTATGGCTACACCTTC,CASSLEVGGYGYTF
TRBV6-1,-,15,TRBD1,TRBJ2-7,TGTGCCAGCAGTGAAGGCCTGACAGGGGCCTACGAGCAGTACTTC,CASSEGLTGAYEQYF